The clone carrying this T cell receptor (beta chain) came up a few times. This entry belongs to a study of T-cell reconstitution after alpha-beta-depleted transplantation in children. There are 15 residues in the CDR3. From germline, CDR1 is SGHRS and CDR2 YFSETQ. Trimming took 4 bases from V and 4 from J, leaving 17 bases between them. Unique molecular identifiers were used in preparing the TCRbeta library. TCRdb re-called the PCR reads through MiXCR, storing one row per CDR3 protein. The data contain over 400,000 distinct CDR3 sequences, roughly an eighth of them singletons. The gene calls are TRBV5-1 and TRBJ1-2; D is perhaps TRBD1 (5 bases). This receptor was identified in a human donor who donated a stem cell graft to a child with combined immunodeficiency. The input for sequencing was PBMCs from the stem cell graft donor, taken from the stem cell graft. In nucleotides, the CDR3 is TGCGCCAGCAGCCGGGGGACCGTAGCCCTCTATGGCTACACCTTC. It codes for CASSRGTVALYGYTF.